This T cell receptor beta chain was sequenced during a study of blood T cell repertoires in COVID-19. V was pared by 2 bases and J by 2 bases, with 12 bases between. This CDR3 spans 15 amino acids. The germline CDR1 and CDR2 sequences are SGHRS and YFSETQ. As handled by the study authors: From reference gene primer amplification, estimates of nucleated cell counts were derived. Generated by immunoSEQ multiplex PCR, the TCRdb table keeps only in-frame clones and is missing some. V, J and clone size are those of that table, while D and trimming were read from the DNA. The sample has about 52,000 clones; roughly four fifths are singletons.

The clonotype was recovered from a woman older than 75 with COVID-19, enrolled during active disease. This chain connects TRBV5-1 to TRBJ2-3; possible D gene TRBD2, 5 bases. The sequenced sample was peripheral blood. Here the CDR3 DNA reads TGCGCCAGCAGCTTCCAAGGACTGGTCACAGATACGCAGTATTTT. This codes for CASSFQGLVTDTQYF.